Only a few counts were recorded for the clone carrying this TCR beta chain. The antigen remains unidentified. Every donor contributed around 10 milliliters of peripheral blood by blood draw. Per-sample yields of isolated PBMCs were at least 6 million. This entry comes from a study of blood T cells in healthy people across ages. Whole-study results and caveats: In older individuals, TCR beta diversity per million T cells was lower, falling roughly linearly with age. Possibly confounding the expanded clonotype changes was the fact that donor CMV status was unknown.

Deletions cut 0 bases from V and 13 bases from J, with 15 bases between. The germline V gene encodes CDR1 MNHEY and CDR2 SMNVEV (reference sequence). CDR3 size: 14 residues. It was with a sample-barcoded 5' primer and a J-beta primer mix that a second PCR of roughly 6 to 12 cycles was run. TCRdb itself ran the 5' RACE reads through MiXCR, one entry per CDR3 protein. The table has about 1.5 million distinct CDR3 sequences, 35% to 45% seen once. The gene calls are TRBV27 and TRBJ1-4; D is perhaps TRBD1 (5 bases). Sequences were obtained from blood. This TCR was sampled from a woman aged 18-35 years in good health. In DNA form, the CDR3 reads TGTGCCAGCAGTTTATCGGGGCAGGGTCAACCACTGTTTTTT. Translating gives CASSLSGQGQPLFF.